This is a list of T cell receptor beta chains from one sample in a study of cytomegalovirus exposure and HLA in healthy donors. Sequencing used immunoSEQ multiplex PCR; TCRdb keeps in-frame clones, though not all of them. The sample shows about 200,000 clones, approximately 88% of them seen only once. Input material: PBMCs. The receptors were gathered from a boy aged 2 to 10 in good health and CMV-seronegative. Both conserved end residues are part of each CDR3. The order of the fields is clone size, V gene, J gene, D gene, CDR3 protein, CDR3 DNA. The D gene is left open where the match is weak. Clone size appears in some rows only: once, few, many, or a class for an expanded clone.

clone_size: NA; v_call: TRBV27; j_call: TRBJ2-1; d_call: NA; cdr3_aa: CASSPSSPSHEQFF; cdr3_nt: TGTGCCAGCAGTCCATCGAGTCCTTCGCATGAGCAGTTCTTC
clone_size: NA; v_call: TRBV2; j_call: TRBJ1-5; d_call: TRBD1; cdr3_aa: CASSEEDRGNQPQHF; cdr3_nt: TGTGCCAGCAGTGAGGAGGACAGGGGCAATCAGCCCCAGCATTTT
clone_size: few; v_call: TRBV19; j_call: TRBJ2-1; d_call: TRBD2; cdr3_aa: CASSQLAGYGSSYNEQFF; cdr3_nt: TGTGCCAGTAGCCAACTAGCGGGATACGGTAGTTCCTACAATGAGCAGTTCTTC
clone_size: few; v_call: TRBV2; j_call: TRBJ1-2; d_call: NA; cdr3_aa: CASLDSGYTF; cdr3_nt: TGTGCCAGCTTAGACAGTGGCTACACCTTC
clone_size: NA; v_call: TRBV4-1; j_call: TRBJ2-7; d_call: TRBD2; cdr3_aa: CASSPLTGTTYEQYF; cdr3_nt: TGCGCCAGCAGCCCCCTAACGGGGACTACCTACGAGCAGTACTTC
clone_size: once; v_call: TRBV10-3; j_call: TRBJ2-1; d_call: TRBD2; cdr3_aa: CAIASGGRREQFF; cdr3_nt: TGTGCCATCGCAAGCGGGGGACGCCGTGAGCAGTTCTTC
clone_size: NA; v_call: TRBV15; j_call: TRBJ1-1; d_call: NA; cdr3_aa: CATSRVQGMNTEAFF; cdr3_nt: TGTGCCACCAGCAGAGTCCAGGGGATGAACACTGAAGCTTTCTTT
clone_size: NA; v_call: TRBV29-1; j_call: TRBJ2-5; d_call: TRBD2; cdr3_aa: CSVDGSSGGFQETQYF; cdr3_nt: TGCAGCGTTGACGGTTCTAGCGGGGGGTTTCAAGAGACCCAGTACTTC
clone_size: few; v_call: TRBV11-2; j_call: TRBJ1-4; d_call: NA; cdr3_aa: CASSLGRTNEKLFF; cdr3_nt: TGTGCCAGCAGCTTAGGCAGGACTAATGAAAAACTGTTTTTT
clone_size: NA; v_call: TRBV30; j_call: TRBJ1-2; d_call: TRBD1; cdr3_aa: CAWSTTGYGYTF; cdr3_nt: TGTGCCTGGAGTACGACAGGGTATGGCTACACCTTC
clone_size: few; v_call: TRBV10-3; j_call: TRBJ1-1; d_call: NA; cdr3_aa: CAILGTTGAFF; cdr3_nt: TGTGCCATCTTGGGGACTACCGGGGCTTTCTTT
clone_size: NA; v_call: TRBV6-5; j_call: TRBJ2-3; d_call: TRBD2; cdr3_aa: CASSLSGTSGDTQYF; cdr3_nt: TGTGCCAGCAGTCTTTCCGGGACTAGCGGAGATACGCAGTATTTT
clone_size: NA; v_call: TRBV25-1; j_call: TRBJ2-1; d_call: TRBD2; cdr3_aa: CASRSSGGYNEQFF; cdr3_nt: TGTGCCAGCAGGTCTAGCGGGGGTTACAATGAGCAGTTCTTC
clone_size: NA; v_call: TRBV6-5; j_call: TRBJ2-2; d_call: NA; cdr3_aa: CASSYSVTGELFF; cdr3_nt: TGTGCCAGCAGTTATAGCGTCACCGGGGAGCTGTTTTTT
clone_size: NA; v_call: TRBV2; j_call: TRBJ1-1; d_call: TRBD1; cdr3_aa: CASSHVRGTEAFF; cdr3_nt: TGTGCCAGCAGCCACGTCAGGGGGACTGAAGCTTTCTTT
clone_size: NA; v_call: TRBV5-4; j_call: TRBJ2-7; d_call: NA; cdr3_aa: CASSFGRGNAYEQYF; cdr3_nt: TGTGCCAGCAGCTTCGGTAGGGGGAACGCCTACGAGCAGTACTTC
clone_size: NA; v_call: TRBV27; j_call: TRBJ2-7; d_call: TRBD1; cdr3_aa: CASSLSPRGLHEQYF; cdr3_nt: TGTGCCAGCAGTTTAAGTCCCAGGGGGCTACACGAGCAGTACTTC
clone_size: NA; v_call: TRBV7-6; j_call: TRBJ2-2; d_call: TRBD2; cdr3_aa: CASSPEVGLADTGELFF; cdr3_nt: TGTGCCAGCAGCCCCGAGGTGGGACTAGCGGACACCGGGGAGCTGTTTTTT
clone_size: NA; v_call: TRBV12-5; j_call: TRBJ2-7; d_call: NA; cdr3_aa: CASGPSRGEQYF; cdr3_nt: TGTGCTAGTGGGCCTTCTCGGGGCGAGCAGTACTTC
clone_size: NA; v_call: TRBV21-1; j_call: TRBJ2-7; d_call: NA; cdr3_aa: CASSPPRREQYF; cdr3_nt: TGTGCCAGCAGCCCCCCCAGGCGTGAGCAGTACTTC
clone_size: NA; v_call: TRBV4-1; j_call: TRBJ1-3; d_call: NA; cdr3_aa: CASSQQIGGDTIYF; cdr3_nt: TGCGCCAGCAGCCAACAGATAGGCGGAGACACCATATATTTT
clone_size: few; v_call: TRBV5-4; j_call: TRBJ2-7; d_call: TRBD1; cdr3_aa: CASSRGQGDHEQYF; cdr3_nt: TGTGCCAGCAGCCGTGGACAGGGGGACCACGAGCAGTACTTC
clone_size: NA; v_call: TRBV7-9; j_call: TRBJ2-1; d_call: TRBD2; cdr3_aa: CASTTPLREREGRGDEQFF; cdr3_nt: TGTGCCAGCACCACCCCCCTTAGAGAGCGGGAGGGCCGAGGCGATGAGCAGTTCTTC
clone_size: NA; v_call: TRBV4-1; j_call: TRBJ2-1; d_call: TRBD2; cdr3_aa: CASSQDLAGNEQFF; cdr3_nt: TGCGCCAGCAGCCAAGACCTAGCGGGAAATGAGCAGTTCTTC
clone_size: few; v_call: TRBV11-2; j_call: TRBJ2-2; d_call: TRBD1; cdr3_aa: CASSLEVYQGDAGELFF; cdr3_nt: TGTGCCAGCAGCTTAGAAGTATACCAGGGGGATGCCGGGGAGCTGTTTTTT
clone_size: once; v_call: TRBV5-4; j_call: TRBJ1-3; d_call: NA; cdr3_aa: CASSFGTTNSGNTIYF; cdr3_nt: TGTGCCAGCAGCTTTGGGACAACGAATTCTGGAAACACCATATATTTT
clone_size: NA; v_call: TRBV19; j_call: TRBJ2-7; d_call: NA; cdr3_aa: CASSTSPTLHEQYF; cdr3_nt: TGTGCCAGTAGTACTAGCCCAACCCTCCACGAGCAGTACTTC
clone_size: NA; v_call: TRBV19; j_call: TRBJ1-1; d_call: TRBD1; cdr3_aa: CASSIKGVWDRPVNTEAFF; cdr3_nt: TGTGCCAGTAGTATAAAAGGGGTGTGGGACAGGCCCGTGAACACTGAAGCTTTCTTT
clone_size: NA; v_call: TRBV5-1; j_call: TRBJ2-3; d_call: TRBD1; cdr3_aa: CASSLERGPTDTQYF; cdr3_nt: TGCGCCAGCAGCTTGGAGAGGGGGCCCACAGATACGCAGTATTTT
clone_size: few; v_call: TRBV5-4; j_call: TRBJ1-1; d_call: NA; cdr3_aa: CASRVGGDAFF; cdr3_nt: TGTGCCAGCAGAGTTGGGGGGGACGCTTTCTTT
clone_size: NA; v_call: TRBV5-4; j_call: TRBJ1-1; d_call: NA; cdr3_aa: CASSRGNTEAFF; cdr3_nt: TGTGCCAGCAGCAGGGGGAACACTGAAGCTTTCTTT
clone_size: NA; v_call: TRBV4-1; j_call: TRBJ2-1; d_call: TRBD2; cdr3_aa: CASSQQGGLAGGHSNEQFF; cdr3_nt: TGCGCCAGCAGCCAGCAGGGGGGACTAGCGGGAGGGCACTCCAATGAGCAGTTCTTC
clone_size: NA; v_call: TRBV11-2; j_call: TRBJ1-1; d_call: TRBD1; cdr3_aa: CASSLRDRGAKAEAFF; cdr3_nt: TGTGCCAGCAGCCTCCGGGACAGGGGGGCTAAGGCTGAAGCTTTCTTT
clone_size: NA; v_call: TRBV5-1; j_call: TRBJ2-3; d_call: TRBD2; cdr3_aa: CASAFLAGGTDTQYF; cdr3_nt: TGCGCCAGCGCCTTCCTAGCGGGGGGCACAGATACGCAGTATTTT
clone_size: NA; v_call: TRBV6-1; j_call: TRBJ2-7; d_call: NA; cdr3_aa: CASSGEYGLEGIEQYF; cdr3_nt: TGTGCCAGCAGTGGAGAATATGGGCTAGAGGGAATCGAGCAGTACTTC
clone_size: NA; v_call: TRBV27; j_call: TRBJ1-2; d_call: NA; cdr3_aa: CASSFGGLWGYTF; cdr3_nt: TGTGCCAGCAGTTTCGGGGGTCTTTGGGGCTACACCTTC
clone_size: once; v_call: TRBV30; j_call: TRBJ1-5; d_call: NA; cdr3_aa: CAWTPFSGDQPQHF; cdr3_nt: TGTGCCTGGACTCCCTTTTCGGGGGATCAGCCCCAGCATTTT
clone_size: few; v_call: TRBV11-2; j_call: TRBJ1-4; d_call: TRBD1; cdr3_aa: CASSSTGATNEKLFF; cdr3_nt: TGTGCCAGCAGTTCAACAGGGGCAACTAATGAAAAACTGTTTTTT
clone_size: NA; v_call: TRBV6-5; j_call: TRBJ1-2; d_call: TRBD1; cdr3_aa: CASSSRDRVYGYTF; cdr3_nt: TGTGCCAGCAGTTCCCGGGACAGGGTCTATGGCTACACCTTC
clone_size: NA; v_call: TRBV6-1; j_call: TRBJ2-7; d_call: NA; cdr3_aa: CASSEAGQMGDYEQYF; cdr3_nt: TGTGCCAGCAGTGAAGCGGGGCAGATGGGTGACTACGAGCAGTACTTC
clone_size: NA; v_call: TRBV25-1; j_call: TRBJ1-1; d_call: NA; cdr3_aa: CASSEMGGTEAFF; cdr3_nt: TGTGCCAGCAGTGAGATGGGGGGCACTGAAGCTTTCTTT
clone_size: NA; v_call: TRBV19; j_call: TRBJ2-1; d_call: NA; cdr3_aa: CASSRTGGGSYNEQFF; cdr3_nt: TGTGCCAGTAGCCGAACCGGGGGCGGGAGCTACAATGAGCAGTTCTTC
clone_size: NA; v_call: TRBV28; j_call: TRBJ2-2; d_call: TRBD1; cdr3_aa: CASSLRTGDWNTGELFF; cdr3_nt: TGTGCCAGCAGTTTGAGGACAGGGGATTGGAACACCGGGGAGCTGTTTTTT
clone_size: few; v_call: TRBV13; j_call: TRBJ2-1; d_call: TRBD1; cdr3_aa: CASSSRDRGSNEQFF; cdr3_nt: TGTGCCAGCAGTTCCCGGGACAGGGGTAGTAATGAGCAGTTCTTC
clone_size: NA; v_call: TRBV27; j_call: TRBJ2-5; d_call: TRBD2; cdr3_aa: CASSLSGRETPETQYF; cdr3_nt: TGTGCCAGCAGTTTATCGGGGCGGGAGACCCCCGAGACCCAGTACTTC
clone_size: once; v_call: TRBV9; j_call: TRBJ2-5; d_call: TRBD1; cdr3_aa: CASSVSDRGIWETQYF; cdr3_nt: TGTGCCAGCAGCGTATCGGACAGGGGCATTTGGGAGACCCAGTACTTC
clone_size: NA; v_call: TRBV4-3; j_call: TRBJ2-7; d_call: TRBD2; cdr3_aa: CASSQVRGVNPYEQYF; cdr3_nt: TGCGCCAGCAGCCAAGTACGGGGGGTAAACCCCTACGAGCAGTACTTC
clone_size: NA; v_call: TRBV27; j_call: TRBJ2-7; d_call: NA; cdr3_aa: CASSLQGTYEQYF; cdr3_nt: TGTGCCAGCAGTTTACAGGGGACCTACGAGCAGTACTTC
clone_size: NA; v_call: TRBV19; j_call: TRBJ1-1; d_call: NA; cdr3_aa: CASIAGAMNTEAFF; cdr3_nt: TGTGCCAGCATTGCGGGGGCTATGAACACTGAAGCTTTCTTT
clone_size: once; v_call: TRBV4-2; j_call: TRBJ1-4; d_call: NA; cdr3_aa: CASSQSVGQGLGEKLFF; cdr3_nt: TGTGCCAGCAGCCAATCGGTCGGACAAGGCCTGGGTGAAAAACTGTTTTTT
clone_size: NA; v_call: TRBV9; j_call: TRBJ2-2; d_call: NA; cdr3_aa: CASSVVSSNTGELFF; cdr3_nt: TGTGCCAGCAGCGTAGTATCCTCGAACACCGGGGAGCTGTTTTTT
clone_size: NA; v_call: TRBV9; j_call: TRBJ2-7; d_call: NA; cdr3_aa: CASSVEGSGTVQYF; cdr3_nt: TGTGCCAGCAGCGTAGAAGGGAGTGGGACTGTGCAGTACTTC
clone_size: NA; v_call: TRBV5-1; j_call: TRBJ2-2; d_call: NA; cdr3_aa: CASSLVSGLNTGELFF; cdr3_nt: TGCGCCAGCAGCTTGGTCTCCGGGTTAAACACCGGGGAGCTGTTTTTT